Listed below are T cell receptor beta chains from one sample, sequenced in a study of shared clonotypes between healthy human individuals. Sequencing used immunoSEQ multiplex PCR; TCRdb keeps in-frame clones, though not all of them. Among 650,000 to 800,000 clones listed, roughly nine tenths were seen once. The sequenced material came from naive CD8+ T cells sorted from blood. Every receptor here comes from a man under 40 in good health. Both conserved end residues are part of each CDR3. The D gene is left open where the match is weak. Some rows mark clone size as missing; the rest say once, few, many or name a class of expanded clone.

v_gene	j_gene	abundance	d_gene	CDR3nt	CDR3aa
TRBV6-6	TRBJ2-7	.	.	TGTGCCAGCAGTTACGGATTGACCTACGAGCAGTACTTC	CASSYGLTYEQYF
TRBV18	TRBJ2-1	.	TRBD1	TGTGCCAGCTCACCTTCGGACAGGGGTTATGTGAATGAGCAGTTCTTC	CASSPSDRGYVNEQFF
TRBV27	TRBJ2-1	few	.	TGTGCCAGCAGTTTGGCGGGATACAGGGGTGAGCAGTTCTTC	CASSLAGYRGEQFF
TRBV30	TRBJ2-3	.	TRBD2	TGTGCCTGGAGGGGACTAGCGGGTAGCACAGATACGCAGTATTTT	CAWRGLAGSTDTQYF
TRBV2	TRBJ2-7	.	.	TGTGCCACCTCCTCCCAGGAAACCTACGAGCAGTACTTC	CATSSQETYEQYF
TRBV15	TRBJ2-1	.	TRBD2	TGTGCCACCAGCAGAGGCTGGACTAGCGGGAGTGGCAATGAGCAGTTCTTC	CATSRGWTSGSGNEQFF
TRBV2	TRBJ2-1	.	TRBD2	TGTGCCAGCAGGACGGGACTAGCGGGATTATTCAATGAGCAGTTCTTC	CASRTGLAGLFNEQFF
TRBV27	TRBJ2-7	.	.	TGTGCCAGCAGTCTCCAGGGTGACGAGCAGTACTTC	CASSLQGDEQYF
TRBV7-6	TRBJ1-1	.	TRBD1	TGTGCCAGCAGCCTTAAGGCGGGACAGGCGGGTGGGGTGGCTTTCTTT	CASSLKAGQAGGVAFF
TRBV7-9	TRBJ2-3	.	.	TGTGCCAGCAGCTCCACCAATACACTAGCCAATCATCCTACAGATACGCAGTATTTT	CASSSTNTLANHPTDTQYF
TRBV27	TRBJ2-7	.	.	TGTGCCAGCAGCTCTCAGATCGGGACCCAGCGGCTTGCCTACGAGCAGTACTTC	CASSSQIGTQRLAYEQYF
TRBV6-6	TRBJ2-1	.	TRBD2	TGTGCCAGCAGTCCCGAGTGGGCTAGCGGCTACAATGAGCAGTTCTTC	CASSPEWASGYNEQFF
TRBV5-1	TRBJ1-3	.	TRBD1	TGCGCCAGCAGCTTGGGGCAGGGGGAAAACACCATATATTTT	CASSLGQGENTIYF
TRBV27	TRBJ2-1	.	TRBD2	TGTGCCAGCAGTCCCCCGGGACTAGCCGTCCATGAGCAGTTCTTC	CASSPPGLAVHEQFF
TRBV4-1	TRBJ1-4	.	.	TGCGCCAGCAGCCACCTCAGGGAGAAGAGTGAAAAACTGTTTTTT	CASSHLREKSEKLFF
TRBV7-3	TRBJ2-5	once	.	TGTGCCAGCAGCTTAACAGGTCCGGGGACCCAGTACTTC	CASSLTGPGTQYF
TRBV2	TRBJ2-2	.	TRBD2	TGTGCCAGCAGTCCCCAGGTAGCGGGATCTCATGGCACCGGGGAGCTGTTTTTT	CASSPQVAGSHGTGELFF
TRBV5-6	TRBJ2-7	.	TRBD1	TGTGCCAGCAGCTTGGGACAGGGGCGCTACGAGCAGTACTTC	CASSLGQGRYEQYF
TRBV7-9	TRBJ1-2	.	.	TGTGCCAGCAGCTTTGGGTACCGAAGAGGTGGCTACACCTTC	CASSFGYRRGGYTF
TRBV29-1	TRBJ2-3	.	.	TGCAGCACCACCCCCGTCAGCTCAGATACGCAGTATTTT	CSTTPVSSDTQYF
TRBV2	TRBJ2-7	.	TRBD2	TGTGCCAGCGGGAGGGAGGGACCCTTC	CASGREGPF
TRBV6-1	TRBJ2-1	.	TRBD2	TGTGCCAGCAGTGAAGCGCTAGCGGGAGATGTCTACAATGAGCAGTTCTTC	CASSEALAGDVYNEQFF
TRBV27	TRBJ1-1	.	TRBD1	TGTGCCAGCAGTTCCCACAGGGGAGCTAACACTGAAGCTTTCTTT	CASSSHRGANTEAFF
TRBV27	TRBJ2-7	.	TRBD2	TGTGCCAGCAGTATCCGGGGTAGCGGGAGTCGCGAGCAGTACTTC	CASSIRGSGSREQYF
TRBV19	TRBJ2-3	few	.	TGTGCCAGTAGTATTGGGTGGGACCAGGGCACAGATACGCAGTATTTT	CASSIGWDQGTDTQYF
TRBV7-3	TRBJ2-5	.	TRBD2	TGTGCCAGCAGCCCGACTAGCGGGATATGGGGTTCGACCCAGTACTTC	CASSPTSGIWGSTQYF
TRBV28	TRBJ1-2	.	.	TGTGCCAGCAGTTTTCAGGGCCCCTATGGCTACACCTTC	CASSFQGPYGYTF
TRBV29-1	TRBJ2-7	once	.	TGCAGCGTTGAAAGCCAGATGGGCCGTTACTACGAGCAGTACTTC	CSVESQMGRYYEQYF
TRBV7-9	TRBJ2-1	.	.	TGTGCCAGCAGCCCCCTCAACACGAATGAGCAGTTCTTC	CASSPLNTNEQFF
TRBV2	TRBJ2-7	many	.	TGTGCCAGCAGTGACAGGTCAACCTACGAGCAGTACTTC	CASSDRSTYEQYF
TRBV7-9	TRBJ2-3	once	.	TGTGCCAGCAGCCGCGCACGAGATACGCAGTATTTT	CASSRARDTQYF
TRBV6-1	TRBJ2-5	.	.	TGTGCCAGCAGTGAAGTAGGTGGTGCGGGCTACAAGGAGACCCAGTACTTC	CASSEVGGAGYKETQYF
TRBV28	TRBJ2-7	few	.	TGTGCCAGCAGTACCGTTTACGAGCAGTACTTC	CASSTVYEQYF
TRBV19	TRBJ2-1	.	TRBD2	TGTGCCAGTAGAAGGGGACTAGGATCGAATGAGCAGTTCTTC	CASRRGLGSNEQFF
TRBV7-8	TRBJ2-1	once	.	TGTGCCAGCAGCTCCCACCTAGGAGGAGGATCCTACAATGAGCAGTTCTTC	CASSSHLGGGSYNEQFF
TRBV15	TRBJ1-4	.	.	TGTGCCACCAGCAGTCCTCGGAAGGAGGAGAGGGAAAAACTGTTTTTT	CATSSPRKEEREKLFF
TRBV29-1	TRBJ2-5	once	.	TGCAGCGTTGAATGGGAGGTCCAAGAGACCCAGTACTTC	CSVEWEVQETQYF
TRBV15	TRBJ1-5	.	TRBD1	TGTGCCACCAGCCTGGACAGGGGAGGCCAGCCCCAGCATTTT	CATSLDRGGQPQHF
TRBV15	TRBJ1-5	.	TRBD1	TGTGCCACCAGCTTGACAGGGGGGAAGGTGGCCCAGCATTTT	CATSLTGGKVAQHF
TRBV11-2	TRBJ1-1	once	.	TGTGCCAGCAGCTTAGCCGGCACCCGGGGACCTTTCTTT	CASSLAGTRGPFF
TRBV27	TRBJ2-3	.	TRBD2	TGTGCCAGCAGTTTATCGAAAGCGGGAGTAACAGATACGCAGTATTTT	CASSLSKAGVTDTQYF
TRBV7-7	TRBJ2-1	once	.	TGTGCTAGCAGCCCTGGACTGGCTAGCTCCTACAATGAGCAGTTCTTC	CASSPGLASSYNEQFF